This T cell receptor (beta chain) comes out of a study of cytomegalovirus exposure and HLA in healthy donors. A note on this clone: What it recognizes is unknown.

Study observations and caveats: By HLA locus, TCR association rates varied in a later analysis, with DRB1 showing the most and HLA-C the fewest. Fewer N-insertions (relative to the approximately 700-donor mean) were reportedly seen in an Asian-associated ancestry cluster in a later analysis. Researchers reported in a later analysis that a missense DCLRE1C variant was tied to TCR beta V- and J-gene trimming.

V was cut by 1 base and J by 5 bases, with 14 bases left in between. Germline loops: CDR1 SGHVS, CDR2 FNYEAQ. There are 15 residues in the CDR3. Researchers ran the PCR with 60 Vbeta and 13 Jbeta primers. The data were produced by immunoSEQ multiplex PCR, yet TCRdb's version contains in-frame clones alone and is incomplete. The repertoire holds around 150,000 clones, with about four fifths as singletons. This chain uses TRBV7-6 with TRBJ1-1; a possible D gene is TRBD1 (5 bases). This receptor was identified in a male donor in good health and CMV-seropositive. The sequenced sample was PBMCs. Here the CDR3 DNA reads TGTGCCAGCAGCTTAGATGTTAGGGGTGGAACTGAAGCTTTCTTT. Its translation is CASSLDVRGGTEAFF.